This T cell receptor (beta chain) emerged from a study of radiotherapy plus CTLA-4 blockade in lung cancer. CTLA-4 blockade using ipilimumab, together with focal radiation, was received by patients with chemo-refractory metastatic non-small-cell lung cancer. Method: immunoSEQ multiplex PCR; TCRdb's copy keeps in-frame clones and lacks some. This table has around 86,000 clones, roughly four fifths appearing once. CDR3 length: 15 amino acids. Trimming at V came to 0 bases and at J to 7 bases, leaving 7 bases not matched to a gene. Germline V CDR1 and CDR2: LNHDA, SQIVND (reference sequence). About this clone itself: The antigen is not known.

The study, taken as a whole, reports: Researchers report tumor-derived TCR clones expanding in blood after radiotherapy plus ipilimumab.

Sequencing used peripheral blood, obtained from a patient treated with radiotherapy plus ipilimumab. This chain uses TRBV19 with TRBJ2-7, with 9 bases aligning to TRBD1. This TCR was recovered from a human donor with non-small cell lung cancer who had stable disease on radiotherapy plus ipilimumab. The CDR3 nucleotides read TGTGCCAGTAGTATAGATCCCGGACAGGGGAGGGAGCAGTACTTC. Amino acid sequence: CASSIDPGQGREQYF.